The 9 T cell receptor beta chains listed next were all sequenced from one sample in a study of technical replicates of blood from several donors. Some clones are missing from TCRdb's copy, which holds only in-frame ones; the method was immunoSEQ multiplex PCR. In the table there are about 97,000 clones, around 96% of which are singletons. The material sequenced was T cells isolated from PBMCs. These receptors were obtained from a human donor in good health.

This clone is a singleton in its sample. The chain carries TRBV7-3 and TRBJ2-7; D is perhaps TRBD1 (5 bases). Germline CDR1 SGHTA, CDR2 FQGTGA. The CDR3 loop spans 16 amino acids. Trimming took 2 bases from V and 0 from J, leaving 14 bases between them. As DNA, the CDR3 is TGTGCCAGCAGCTTAGAAGACAGACGGAGCTCCTACGAGCAGTACTTC. Translating it yields CASSLEDRRSSYEQYF.

The genes are TRBV13 and TRBJ2-5; 11 bases match TRBD2. The germline gives CDR1 PRHDT, CDR2 FYEKMQ (reference sequence). V lost 5 bases, J lost 11 bases, and 10 bases stayed unmatched. The CDR3 is 14 residues long. As DNA, the CDR3 is TGTGCCAGCAGCCCTTGGACTAGCGGGCCCGGACAGTACTTC. Its translation is CASSPWTSGPGQYF.

The chain recombines TRBV7-3 with TRBJ1-1; D unresolved. Per germline, CDR1 SGHTA and CDR2 FQGTGA. The CDR3 is 13 amino acids. The germline V and J ends were trimmed by 1 base and 4 bases, with 7 bases remaining between them. As DNA, the CDR3 is TGTGCCAGCAGCTTAAGGGCAACCACTGAAGCTTTCTTT. It translates to CASSLRATTEAFF.

The chain uses TRBV5-1 and TRBJ2-1, with 7 bases identical to TRBD2. The CDR3 covers 14 residues. V trimming: 4 bases; J trimming: 5 bases; junction bases outside the gene matches: 6. The germline V gene encodes CDR1 SGHRS and CDR2 YFSETQ. The CDR3 loop reads CASSNNGGNNEQFF. The CDR3 bases are TGCGCCAGCAGCAATAACGGGGGGAACAATGAGCAGTTCTTC. Variable domain in full (rest from reference TRBV5-1 and TRBJ2-1): KAGVTQTPRYLIKTRGQQVTLSCSPISGHRSVSWYQQTPGQGLQFLFEYFSETQRNKGNFPGRFSGRQFSNSRSEMNVSTLELGDSALYLCASSNNGGNNEQFFGPGTRLTVL.

The chain is built from TRBV5-8 and TRBJ2-7; D is perhaps TRBD2 (5 bases). The CDR3 sequence is 12 residues long. V was pared by 6 bases and J by 4 bases, with 11 bases between. Germline assignment: CDR1 SGHTS and CDR2 YDEGEE. DNA of the CDR3: TGTGCCAGCACCCTCGGAGGTTACGAGCAGTACTTC. Translation gives CASTLGGYEQYF.

The genes are TRBV16 and TRBJ2-7, with D possibly being TRBD2 (5 bases). Germline V gives CDR1 KGHSY, CDR2 FQNENV. The CDR3 spans 14 residues. V dropped 4 bases and J dropped 9 bases, with 19 bases sitting between them. CDR3 bases: TGTGCCAGCAGCCCCAAGAACGGGATTTCGGGGCAGTACTTC. Translated: CASSPKNGISGQYF. The whole variable domain, filled in from reference TRBV16 and TRBJ2-7, reads GEEVAQTPKHLVRGEGQKAKLYCAPIKGHSYVFWYQQVLKNEFKFLISFQNENVFDETGMPKERFSAKCLPNSPCSLEIQATKLEDSAVYFCASSPKNGISGQYFGPGTRLTVT.

This chain links TRBV7-3 with TRBJ2-7, with D possibly being TRBD2 (5 bases). Per the germline V gene, CDR1 is SGHTA and CDR2 is FQGTGA. This CDR3 spans 16 amino acids. V shed 0 bases and J shed 0 bases, with 12 bases lying between them. The chain's CDR3 is CASSLTPTGSSYEQYF. The CDR3 nucleotides read TGTGCCAGCAGCTTAACCCCAACGGGGAGCTCCTACGAGCAGTACTTC.

The V gene is TRBV7-2, the J gene TRBJ1-1, with D perhaps TRBD1 (6 bases). CDR1 and CDR2 (germline): SGHTA, FQGNSA. CDR3 length: 14 amino acids. V lost 6 bases to trimming and J lost 5 bases, with 16 bases between them. CDR3: CASSQGRGRTEAFF. For the CDR3, the DNA is TGTGCCAGCAGTCAGGGGCGGGGGAGGACTGAAGCTTTCTTT.

The chain couples TRBV10-3 to TRBJ2-1; no clear D. V gave up 3 bases and J gave up 8 bases, with 5 bases separating them. CDR1 ENHRY and CDR2 SYGVKD come from the germline V gene. The CDR3 consists of 11 residues. The DNA of the CDR3 is TGTGCCATCAGTGATCTCGATGAGCAGTTCTTC. Amino acid sequence: CAISDLDEQFF.